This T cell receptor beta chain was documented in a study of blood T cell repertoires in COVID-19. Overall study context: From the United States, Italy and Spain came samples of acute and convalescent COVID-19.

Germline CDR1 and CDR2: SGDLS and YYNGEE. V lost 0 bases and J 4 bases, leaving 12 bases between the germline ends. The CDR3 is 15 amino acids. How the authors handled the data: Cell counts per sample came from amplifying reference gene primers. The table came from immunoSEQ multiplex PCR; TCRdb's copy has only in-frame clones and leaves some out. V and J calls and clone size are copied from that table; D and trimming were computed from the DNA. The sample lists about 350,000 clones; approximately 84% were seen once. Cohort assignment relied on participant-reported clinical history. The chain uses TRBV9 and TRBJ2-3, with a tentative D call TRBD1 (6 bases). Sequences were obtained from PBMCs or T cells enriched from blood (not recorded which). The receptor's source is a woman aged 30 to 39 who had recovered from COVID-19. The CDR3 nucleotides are TGTGCCAGCAGCGTAGGAGCCAACAGGGCAGATACGCAGTATTTT. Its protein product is CASSVGANRADTQYF.